This is a list of T cell receptor beta chains from one sample in a study of T cell changes during pregnancy in multiple sclerosis. Assay used: immunoSEQ multiplex PCR; TCRdb lists only in-frame clones, some missing. The sample contains about 110,000 clones, approximately 90% of which appear only once. Source: peripheral blood, taken in the third trimester of pregnancy. These receptors all come from a female donor with multiple sclerosis, enrolled in a pregnancy study. CDR3s include the opening cysteine and the closing phenylalanine or tryptophan. The D gene is left open where the match is weak. The size field is filled for only some rows; it gives once, few, many or a size class.

j_call	v_call	d_call	clone_size	cdr3_nt	cdr3_aa
TRBJ1-2	TRBV14	.	.	TGTGCCAGCAGCCAAGAAAAAGCTTCCAACTATGGCTACACCTTC	CASSQEKASNYGYTF
TRBJ2-7	TRBV6-5	TRBD1	.	TGTGCCAGCAGTTCGACAGGGGTGAGCTCCTACGAGCAGTACTTC	CASSSTGVSSYEQYF
TRBJ2-3	TRBV30	TRBD2	.	TGTGCCTGGAGTGTGGGAGGGCAAAGCACAGATACGCAGTATTTT	CAWSVGGQSTDTQYF
TRBJ2-1	TRBV5-1	TRBD2	.	TGCGCCAGCAGCTTGGCCTTTGGCGGGAGTCCCCATGAGCAGTTCTTC	CASSLAFGGSPHEQFF
TRBJ1-5	TRBV7-2	.	.	TGTGCCAGCAGCTTGGAGGGCAGGGAGGCAGCCCAGCATTTT	CASSLEGREAAQHF
TRBJ2-1	TRBV6-5	.	.	TGTGCCAGCCGACTTCAGGGCAGTAACTACAATGAGCAGTTCTTC	CASRLQGSNYNEQFF
TRBJ2-2	TRBV5-4	TRBD1	.	TGTGCCAGCAGCATCTACAGGGGGGTCGTTACCGGGGAGCTGTTTTTT	CASSIYRGVVTGELFF
TRBJ1-2	TRBV9	TRBD1	.	TGTGCCAGCAGCGCTCCCGCACAGGGGGCGTGGGGCTACACCTTC	CASSAPAQGAWGYTF
TRBJ2-3	TRBV18	.	.	TGTGCCAGCTCGCAAAACAGGGTCCCAGATACGCAGTATTTT	CASSQNRVPDTQYF
TRBJ1-2	TRBV7-9	.	.	TGTGCCAGCACGGGAGCAAATGGCTACACCTTC	CASTGANGYTF
TRBJ1-1	TRBV6-1	TRBD1	few	TGTGCCAGCAGTGAAGGCGAAGGGACAGGGGGCACTGAAGCTTTCTTT	CASSEGEGTGGTEAFF
TRBJ2-2	TRBV18	.	.	TGTGCCAGCTCACCAGGCGGGGATCGGAGGGAGCTGTTTTTT	CASSPGGDRRELFF
TRBJ2-2	TRBV7-2	.	.	TGTGCCAGCAGCTTAGATTGGGGGAGGAGCGGGGAGCTGTTTTTT	CASSLDWGRSGELFF
TRBJ2-3	TRBV7-3	TRBD1	.	TGTGCCAGCAGCTACCTTGGGACAGTTACAGATACGCAGTATTTT	CASSYLGTVTDTQYF
TRBJ2-5	TRBV6-5	.	.	TGTGCCAGCAGCCCCGAGGCTAGTTTGATAGAGACCCAGTACTTC	CASSPEASLIETQYF
TRBJ1-2	TRBV11-2	TRBD1	.	TGTGCCAGCAGCTTACAACAGGGGGCGGATGGCTACACCTTC	CASSLQQGADGYTF
TRBJ1-6	TRBV5-6	TRBD1	.	TGTGCCAGCAGATTACAGGGGCGCGGGGGGAATTCACCCCTCCACTTT	CASRLQGRGGNSPLHF
TRBJ1-5	TRBV19	.	few	TGTGCCAGTAAATCAGGGTTGGGCAATCAGCCCCAGCATTTT	CASKSGLGNQPQHF
TRBJ2-3	TRBV15	.	once	TGTGCCACCAGCAGAGCGTACCGCCAACTCACAGATACGCAGTATTTT	CATSRAYRQLTDTQYF
TRBJ2-1	TRBV18	TRBD1	.	TGTGCCAGCTCAAGGGGCCTAGACAGGGGTCCCTACAATGAGCAGTTCTTC	CASSRGLDRGPYNEQFF
TRBJ1-2	TRBV29-1	.	.	TGCAGCGCCCGAGCGGGGAACTATGGCTACACCTTC	CSARAGNYGYTF
TRBJ2-1	TRBV7-2	TRBD2	.	TGTGCCAGCAGCCCACCGGGACTAGCGTACAATGAGCAGTTCTTC	CASSPPGLAYNEQFF
TRBJ2-5	TRBV14	TRBD2	.	TGTGCCAGCAGCCAGGGACTAGCTGGGGAGACCCAGTACTTC	CASSQGLAGETQYF
TRBJ2-7	TRBV5-1	TRBD1	.	TGCGCCAGCAGCTTGACAGGGGCCTTCTCCTACGAGCAGTACTTC	CASSLTGAFSYEQYF
TRBJ2-1	TRBV5-1	.	.	TGCGCCAGCAGCCGCGACAATGAGCAGTTCTTC	CASSRDNEQFF
TRBJ1-2	TRBV19	.	.	TGTGCCAGTAGTATGCACAGGGCGAACTATGGCTACACCTTC	CASSMHRANYGYTF
TRBJ1-1	TRBV2	TRBD1	.	TGTGCCAGCAGTGAAGATGGCAGGGGGATGAACACTGAAGCTTTCTTT	CASSEDGRGMNTEAFF
TRBJ2-5	TRBV21-1	.	.	TGTGCCAGCAGCAAAGCGAACGGGACTAGCGGGGTCCAAGAGACCCAGTACTTC	CASSKANGTSGVQETQYF
TRBJ1-1	TRBV27	.	.	TGTGCCAGCAGTTACGGGGAGAACACTGAAGCTTTCTTT	CASSYGENTEAFF
TRBJ2-5	TRBV6-5	.	.	TGTGCCAGCCCCCAGGCTCTCCAAGAGACCCAGTACTTC	CASPQALQETQYF
TRBJ2-1	TRBV6-4	TRBD2	once	TGTGCCAGCCTCGTAGCGGGATCTTTCGATGAGCAGTTCTTC	CASLVAGSFDEQFF
TRBJ2-1	TRBV5-1	.	once	TGCGCCAGCAGCTTGGCGTACGGACAGCCCAATGAGCAGTTCTTC	CASSLAYGQPNEQFF
TRBJ2-7	TRBV27	TRBD1	.	TGTGCCAGCAAAGGAGGACAGGGGGAGGTATCCTACGAGCAGTACTTC	CASKGGQGEVSYEQYF
TRBJ2-7	TRBV11-2	TRBD2	once	TGTGCCAGCAGCGGGGCTAGCGGGAGTTACGAGCAGTACTTC	CASSGASGSYEQYF
TRBJ1-1	TRBV9	.	.	TGTGCCAGCAGCCGAAACGGGGAGAACACTGAAGCTTTCTTT	CASSRNGENTEAFF
TRBJ2-7	TRBV7-2	.	.	TGTGCCAGCAGGTCGACAGGAGGCTCCTACGAGCAGTACTTC	CASRSTGGSYEQYF
TRBJ1-4	TRBV7-9	.	.	TGTGCCAGCAGCTCCCGGGACTACTTTAATGAAAAACTGTTTTTT	CASSSRDYFNEKLFF
TRBJ1-5	TRBV30	.	once	TGTGCCTGGAGTGGAGGACAGAGCAATCAGCCCCAGCATTTT	CAWSGGQSNQPQHF
TRBJ2-7	TRBV27	.	.	TGTGCCAGCAGTTTATCGGTGGCTCCGGGGTACGAGCAGTACTTC	CASSLSVAPGYEQYF
TRBJ2-3	TRBV5-6	TRBD2	.	TGTGCCAGCAGCTTGGCCTTAGCGGGAGGGAGGACAGATACGCAGTATTTT	CASSLALAGGRTDTQYF
TRBJ2-7	TRBV19	TRBD1	.	TGTGCCAGTAGTTTCGACAGGGCGCCCTACGAGCAGTACTTC	CASSFDRAPYEQYF
TRBJ1-5	TRBV2	.	.	TGTGCCAGCAAACAGGGCTTGAATCAGCCCCAGCATTTT	CASKQGLNQPQHF
TRBJ2-1	TRBV15	.	.	TGTGCCACCAGTCAAACAGGATATACCTACAATGAGCAGTTCTTC	CATSQTGYTYNEQFF
TRBJ2-2	TRBV6-5	.	.	TGTGCCAGCGGGAGGGGGGCGAACACCGGGGAGCTGTTTTTT	CASGRGANTGELFF
TRBJ2-6	TRBV5-6	TRBD2	.	TGTGCCAGCAGCTCCCGACTAGCGGGTTTCTCTGGGGCCAACGTCCTGACTTTC	CASSSRLAGFSGANVLTF
TRBJ2-2	TRBV7-3	.	.	TGTGCCAGCAGCCTGGCAGGTACCGGGGAGCTGTTTTTT	CASSLAGTGELFF
TRBJ1-6	TRBV2	TRBD1	.	TGTGCCAGCAGTCTGGACAGGGCTGATGGGCCCCTCCACTTT	CASSLDRADGPLHF
TRBJ2-5	TRBV27	TRBD2	.	TGTGCCAGCAGTTTGAGACTAGCGGGATTAGGGACCCAGTACTTC	CASSLRLAGLGTQYF
TRBJ2-1	TRBV6-4	.	.	TGTGCCAGCAGTGACCCAAAAAACAATGAGCAGTTCTTC	CASSDPKNNEQFF
TRBJ1-6	TRBV6-1	TRBD1	once	TGTGCCAGCAGTGAGCGGACAGGGGCGGATAGGTCACCCCTCCACTTT	CASSERTGADRSPLHF